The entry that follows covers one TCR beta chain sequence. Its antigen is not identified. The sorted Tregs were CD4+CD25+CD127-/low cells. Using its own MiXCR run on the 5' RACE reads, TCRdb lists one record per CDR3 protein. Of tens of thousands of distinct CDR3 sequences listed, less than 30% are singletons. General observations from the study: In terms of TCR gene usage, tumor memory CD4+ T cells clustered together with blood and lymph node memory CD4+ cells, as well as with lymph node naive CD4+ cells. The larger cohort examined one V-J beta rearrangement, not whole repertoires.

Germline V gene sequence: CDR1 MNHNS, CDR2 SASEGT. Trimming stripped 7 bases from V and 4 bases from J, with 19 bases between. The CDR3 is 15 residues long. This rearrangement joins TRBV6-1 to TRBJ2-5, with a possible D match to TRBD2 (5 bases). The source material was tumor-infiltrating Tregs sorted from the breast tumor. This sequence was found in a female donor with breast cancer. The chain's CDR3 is CASTLGGSGPETQYF. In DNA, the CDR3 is TGTGCCAGCACACTGGGTGGGAGTGGGCCAGAGACCCAGTACTTC.